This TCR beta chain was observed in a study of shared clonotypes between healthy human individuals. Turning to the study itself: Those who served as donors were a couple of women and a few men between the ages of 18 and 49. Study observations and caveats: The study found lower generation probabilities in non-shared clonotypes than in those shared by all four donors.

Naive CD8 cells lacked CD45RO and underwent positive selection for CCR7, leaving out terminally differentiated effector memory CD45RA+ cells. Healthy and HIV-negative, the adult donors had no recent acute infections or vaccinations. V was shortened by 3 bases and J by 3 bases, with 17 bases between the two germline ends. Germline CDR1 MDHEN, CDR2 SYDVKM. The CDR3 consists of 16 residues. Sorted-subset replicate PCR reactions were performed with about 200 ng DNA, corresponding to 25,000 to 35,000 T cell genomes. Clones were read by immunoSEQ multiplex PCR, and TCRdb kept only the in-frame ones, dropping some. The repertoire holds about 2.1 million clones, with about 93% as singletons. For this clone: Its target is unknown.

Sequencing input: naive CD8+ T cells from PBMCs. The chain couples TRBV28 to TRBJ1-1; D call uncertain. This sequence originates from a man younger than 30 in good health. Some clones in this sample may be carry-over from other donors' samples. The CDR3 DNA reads TGTGCCAGCAGTTTTGAGACTTCTAATATTTACACTGAAGCTTTCTTT. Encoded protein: CASSFETSNIYTEAFF.